This T cell receptor (beta chain) was sequenced in a study of identical twins. Germline CDR1 SGHRS, CDR2 YFSETQ. The length of the CDR3 is 12 residues. The V and J ends lost 5 bases and 4 bases respectively, with 9 bases between them. cDNA carried unique molecular identifiers, and a universal primer site was added by template switching. A single record per CDR3 protein comes from TCRdb applying MiXCR to the 5' RACE reads. The repertoire holds over 550,000 distinct CDR3 sequences, with just over 7% as singletons. Healthy Caucasian donors formed the entire cohort. The same sample was also studied in work on yellow fever vaccine responses in identical twins.

The sequenced sample was PBMCs. This TCR was recovered from a woman aged 18-29 years in good health. This chain connects TRBV5-1 to TRBJ2-5; D uncertain. The CDR3 here is CASSYNGETQYF. CDR3 DNA sequence: TGCGCCAGCAGTTACAATGGAGAGACCCAGTACTTC.